These T cell receptor beta chains were read from a single sample in a study of blood T cell repertoires in COVID-19. TCRdb's copy holds only in-frame clones and misses some; the assay was immunoSEQ multiplex PCR. In the table there are 100,000 or so clones, over 85% of which are singletons. The sequenced sample was peripheral blood. These receptors originate from a woman between 45 and 60 years old with COVID-19, enrolled during active disease. Each CDR3 is given with its conserved first and last residue. Each record gives: D gene, J gene, clone size, V gene, CDR3 DNA, CDR3 protein. D genes are given only for firm matches. Rows may omit the clone size; those that give it use once, few, many or a size class.

.,TRBJ1-4,.,TRBV5-1,TGCGCCAGCAGCTTGGGCGGCTCGACTGATGAAAAACTGTTTTTT,CASSLGGSTDEKLFF
.,TRBJ2-2,.,TRBV6-5,TGTGCCAGCAGTTACCCCCCCGGTACGAACACCGGGGAGCTGTTTTTT,CASSYPPGTNTGELFF
TRBD1,TRBJ2-7,.,TRBV28,TGTGCCAGCAGTTTCCTGGGACAGAGCTCCTACGAGCAGTACTTC,CASSFLGQSSYEQYF
.,TRBJ1-1,once,TRBV19,TGTGCCAGTAGTATAGATCGTCGGGGAGGAACTGAAGCTTTCTTT,CASSIDRRGGTEAFF
.,TRBJ1-1,.,TRBV7-6,TGTGCCAGCAGCTTAAGTTCAGGGATAAACACTGAAGCTTTCTTT,CASSLSSGINTEAFF
.,TRBJ2-5,.,TRBV9,TGTGCCAGCAGCCCCCAGGGAGGAAGTCAAGAGACCCAGTACTTC,CASSPQGGSQETQYF
.,TRBJ1-6,.,TRBV30,TGTGCCTGGAGTGTACTTTCACTGGTTTCGGTGTCACCCCTCCACTTT,CAWSVLSLVSVSPLHF
.,TRBJ1-6,.,TRBV30,TGTGCCTGGAGGGCAACAGTCAGCTCCTATAATTCACCCCTCCACTTT,CAWRATVSSYNSPLHF
TRBD1,TRBJ2-1,.,TRBV28,TGTGCCAGCACCTCGCCCGGGACAGGAGTTCGCTCCTACAATGAGCAGTTCTTC,CASTSPGTGVRSYNEQFF
TRBD2,TRBJ2-1,.,TRBV10-3,TGTGCCATCAGGCTGACTAGCGGCGGTGAGCAGTTCTTC,CAIRLTSGGEQFF
.,TRBJ1-2,.,TRBV6-2/TRBV6-3,TGTGCCAGCAGTTACATCCCAGGAAACTATGGCTACACCTTC,CASSYIPGNYGYTF
.,TRBJ1-2,.,TRBV7-3,TGTGCCAGCAGCTTGGGGGGAGTGGATGGCTACACCTTC,CASSLGGVDGYTF
.,TRBJ1-1,.,TRBV5-1,TGCGCCAGCAAGGGCAGGGCTCCCATGAACACTGAAGCTTTCTTT,CASKGRAPMNTEAFF
TRBD1,TRBJ1-3,.,TRBV5-1,TGCGCCAGCAGCTTACAGGGGCAGGGAGGAAACACCATATATTTT,CASSLQGQGGNTIYF
.,TRBJ1-2,.,TRBV15,TGTGCCACCAGCCGATTATTGGGGACAAATCGGGGCTACACCTTC,CATSRLLGTNRGYTF
TRBD1,TRBJ1-5,few,TRBV19,TGTGCCAGTAGTTTCGGACAGGGTCGGCAGCCCCAGCATTTT,CASSFGQGRQPQHF
.,TRBJ2-1,.,TRBV5-4,TGTGCCAGCAGCTTTTGGGACTTCTCCTACAATGAGCAGTTCTTC,CASSFWDFSYNEQFF
.,TRBJ1-2,.,TRBV19,TGTGCCAGTAGTCTAGAGGCATTTCCTAACTATGGCTACACCTTC,CASSLEAFPNYGYTF